This T cell receptor beta chain is drawn from a study of OX40 agonist ivuxolimab in advanced cancers. Study at large: Given to patients was ivuxolimab, an agonistic anti-OX40 (CD134) antibody. In this trial design, patients received ivuxolimab intravenously at 0.01 to 10 mg/kg every 2 weeks. Prior checkpoint blockade (anti-PD-1, anti-PD-L1 or anti-CTLA-4) was permitted; roughly 40% had it.

This CDR3 has 14 amino acids. Germline assignment: CDR1 KGHSH and CDR2 LQKENI. V trimming: 6 bases; J trimming: 7 bases; junction bases outside the gene matches: 11. Findings and caveats of the study: With doses of 0.1-3.0 mg/kg, partial responders showed among the lowest clonal expansion.

Assay used: immunoSEQ multiplex PCR; TCRdb lists only in-frame clones, some missing. The data hold about 47,000 clones, with 88% observed a single time. As concerns this clone: Its antigen is not identified.

The chain employs TRBV18 and TRBJ1-1; 7 bases align to TRBD1. This TCR derives from an adult with an advanced solid tumor such as melanoma, head and neck, liver or kidney cancer. Here the sequenced sample was CD4+ or CD8+ T cells sorted from blood, taken in a trial of the OX40 agonist ivuxolimab. In DNA, the CDR3 is TGTGCCAGCTCCCCAGACGGGACAGCCCTTGAAGCTTTCTTT. The encoded protein is CASSPDGTALEAFF.